The 6 T cell receptor beta chains below were found in one sample sequenced in a study of T cells in Graves' hyperthyroidism and ophthalmopathy. Amplification of TCR beta CDR3 regions used RNA as the template. A first-round RT-PCR of the TCR CDR3 used the HTBI primer set. MiXCR, run by TCRdb on the multiplex PCR reads, gives a single entry per CDR3 protein. This table has some 600,000 distinct CDR3 sequences, roughly 13% appearing once. The sample was blood. These receptors originate from a woman in her 30s with Graves' hyperthyroidism that later progressed to Graves' ophthalmopathy.

This rearrangement joins TRBV19 to TRBJ2-7, with 8 bases aligning to TRBD1. CDR3 length: 16 residues. CDR1 is LNHDA and CDR2 is SQIVND in the germline V gene (reference sequence). Unmatched junction bases numbered 9, after V lost 4 bases and J lost 1 base. CDR3: CASSKIRTGTSYEQYF. CDR3 coding DNA: TGTGCCAGTAGTAAAATTAGGACAGGGACTTCCTACGAGCAGTACTTC. The full variable domain, with the rest looked up from reference TRBV19 and TRBJ2-7, is DGGITQSPKYLFRKEGQNVTLSCEQNLNHDAMYWYRQDPGQGLRLIYYSQIVNDFQKGDIAEGYSVSREKKESFPLTVTSAQKNPTAFYLCASSKIRTGTSYEQYFGPGTRLTVT.

This clonotype was recorded at least ten times. V gene TRBV6-2 or TRBV6-3 combines with J gene TRBJ2-7; D call uncertain. Germline-derived CDR1 and CDR2 are MNHEY and SVGEGT. The CDR3 loop spans 13 amino acids. V gave up 2 bases and J gave up 3 bases, with 8 bases separating them. The CDR3 here is CASSYMWGYEQYF. CDR3 in DNA: TGTGCCAGCAGTTACATGTGGGGCTACGAGCAGTACTTC.

This clonotype has more than one count but fewer than ten. This chain connects TRBV7-3 to TRBJ2-1; tentative D call: TRBD2 (6 bases). The V end lost 1 base, the J end lost 10 bases, and 11 bases lay between the germline ends. The CDR3 extends over 13 amino acids. Germline lookup yields CDR1 SGHTA and CDR2 FQGTGA. The CDR3 here is CASSLSRGTEQFF. As DNA, the CDR3 is TGTGCCAGCAGCTTAAGTCGCGGGACCGAGCAGTTCTTC.

As to this clonotype: A much larger clone lies a single base off, so this may be a read error. This chain connects TRBV3-1 to TRBJ2-7; 9 bases are shared with TRBD1. The CDR3 is 15 amino acids. Per germline, CDR1 LGHDT and CDR2 YNNKEL (reference sequence). The CDR3 bases are TGTGCCAGCAGCCAAGAGTGGGACAGGGCCTACGAGCGGTACTTC. This sequence encodes CASSQEWDRAYERYF.

There are many counts of this clonotype. The V call is TRBV15, the J call TRBJ2-3, with D unresolved. The V gene's germline CDR1 is LNHNV and CDR2 YYDKDF (reference sequence). The V end lost 0 bases, the J end lost 2 bases, and 6 bases lay between the germline ends. The CDR3 runs 14 residues. CDR3 in DNA: TGTGCCACCAGCAGAGAAGGGATCACAGATACGCAGTATTTT. The encoded protein is CATSREGITDTQYF.

This clonotype was detected many times. The rearrangement uses TRBV12-3 or TRBV12-4 and TRBJ1-2; D not certain. This CDR3 has 13 residues. Trimming removed 6 bases at V and 4 bases at J, with 12 bases between. The CDR3 spells CASSPGRSYGYTF. The CDR3 DNA reads TGTGCCAGCAGCCCCGGACGGTCCTATGGCTACACCTTC.